This T cell receptor (beta chain) came from a study of cytomegalovirus exposure and HLA in healthy donors. General study results and limits: Some highly shared sequence variants likely arose as a pipeline artifact. It was confirmed in vitro that a few of the CMV-associated chains were specific for CMV antigens. In an earlier analysis, productive rearrangement rates for most beta V segments clustered near 87% or 30%.

Germline CDR1 reads MGHRA; CDR2 reads YSYEKL. The J segment lost 5 bases and the V segment lost 1 base, leaving 8 bases of the junction unmatched. The CDR3 extends over 17 amino acids. A remark on this clone: Its antigen is unidentified.

The primer mix had 60 Vbeta and 13 Jbeta primers. Libraries were prepared by immunoSEQ multiplex PCR; TCRdb keeps only in-frame clonotypes and omits some of them. The sample has about 150,000 clones, roughly three quarters seen once. This chain uses TRBV4-1 with TRBJ2-2; 9 nucleotides line up with TRBD2. This receptor was identified in a woman aged 35 to 49 in good health and CMV-seronegative. The sample consisted of PBMCs. The CDR3 DNA sequence: TGCGCCAGCAGCCAAGGGCGGGAGGGCCCCGATACCGGGGAGCTGTTTTTT. Amino acids: CASSQGREGPDTGELFF.